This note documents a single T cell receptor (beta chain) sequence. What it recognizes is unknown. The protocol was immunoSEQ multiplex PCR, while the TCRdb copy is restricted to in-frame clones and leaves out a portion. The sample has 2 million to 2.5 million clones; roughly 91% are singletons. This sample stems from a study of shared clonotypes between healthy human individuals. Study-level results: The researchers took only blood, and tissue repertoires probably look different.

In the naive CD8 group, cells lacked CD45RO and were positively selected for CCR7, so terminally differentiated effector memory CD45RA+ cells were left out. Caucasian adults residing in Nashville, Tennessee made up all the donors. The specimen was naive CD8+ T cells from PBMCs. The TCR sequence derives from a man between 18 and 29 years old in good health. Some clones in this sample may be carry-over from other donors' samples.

CDR3: CASSPQSGTGGGGYTF. Here the CDR3 DNA reads TGTGCCAGCAGTCCGCAGTCCGGGACAGGGGGCGGTGGCTACACCTTC. The chain links TRBV28 to TRBJ1-2; 12 nucleotides agree with TRBD1. J lost 7 bases, V lost 5 bases, and 11 bases had no gene match. This CDR3 region has 16 residues. Germline V lookup: CDR1 MDHEN, CDR2 SYDVKM.